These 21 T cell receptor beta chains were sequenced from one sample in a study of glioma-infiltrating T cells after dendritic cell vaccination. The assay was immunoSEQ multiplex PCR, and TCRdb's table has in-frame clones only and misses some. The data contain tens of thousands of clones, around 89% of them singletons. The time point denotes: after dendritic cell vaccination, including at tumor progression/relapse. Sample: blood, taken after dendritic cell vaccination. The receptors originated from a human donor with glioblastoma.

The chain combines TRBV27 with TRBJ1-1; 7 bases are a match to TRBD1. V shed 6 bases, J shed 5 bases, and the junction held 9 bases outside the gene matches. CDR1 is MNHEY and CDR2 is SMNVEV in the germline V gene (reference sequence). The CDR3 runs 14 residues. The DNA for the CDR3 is TGTGCCAGCAGATATCGACAGGGTGGTACTGAAGCTTTCTTT. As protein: CASRYRQGGTEAFF.

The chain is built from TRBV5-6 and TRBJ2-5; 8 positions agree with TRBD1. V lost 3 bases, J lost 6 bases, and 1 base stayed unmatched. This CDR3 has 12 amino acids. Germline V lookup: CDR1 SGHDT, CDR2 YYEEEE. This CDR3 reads CASSWTGQTQYF. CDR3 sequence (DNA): TGTGCCAGCAGCTGGACAGGGCAGACCCAGTACTTC.

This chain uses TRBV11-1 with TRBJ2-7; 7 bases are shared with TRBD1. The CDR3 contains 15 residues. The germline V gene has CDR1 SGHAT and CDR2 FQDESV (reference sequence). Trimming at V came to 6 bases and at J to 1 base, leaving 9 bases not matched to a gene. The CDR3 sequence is CASSHRQGRSYEQYF. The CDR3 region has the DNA TGTGCCAGCAGTCACCGACAGGGAAGGTCCTACGAGCAGTACTTC.

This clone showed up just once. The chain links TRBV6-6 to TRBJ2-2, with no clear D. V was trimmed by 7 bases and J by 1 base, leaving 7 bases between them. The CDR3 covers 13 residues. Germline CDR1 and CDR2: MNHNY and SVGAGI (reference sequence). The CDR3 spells CASTAENTGELFF. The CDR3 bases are TGTGCCAGCACCGCAGAGAACACCGGGGAGCTGTTTTTT.

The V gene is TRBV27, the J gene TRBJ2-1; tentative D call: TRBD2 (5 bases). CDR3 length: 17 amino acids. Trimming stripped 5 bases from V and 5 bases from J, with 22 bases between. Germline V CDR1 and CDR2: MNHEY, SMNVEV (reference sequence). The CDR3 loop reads CASSDTSVDSVDNEQFF. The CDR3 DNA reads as TGTGCCAGCAGTGATACCTCCGTGGACTCGGTGGACAATGAGCAGTTCTTC.

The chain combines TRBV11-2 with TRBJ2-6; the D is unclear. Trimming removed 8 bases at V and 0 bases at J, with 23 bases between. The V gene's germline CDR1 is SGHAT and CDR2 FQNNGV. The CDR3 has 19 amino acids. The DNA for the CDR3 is TGTGCCAGCCCCTCGGGTTGGCTCCCGGATGGCTCTGGGGCCAACGTCCTGACTTTC. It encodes CASPSGWLPDGSGANVLTF. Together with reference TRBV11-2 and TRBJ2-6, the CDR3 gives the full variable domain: EAGVAQSPRYKIIEKRQSVAFWCNPISGHATLYWYQQILGQGPKLLIQFQNNGVVDDSQLPKDRFSAERLKGVDSTLKIQPAKLEDSAVYLCASPSGWLPDGSGANVLTFGAGSRLTVL.

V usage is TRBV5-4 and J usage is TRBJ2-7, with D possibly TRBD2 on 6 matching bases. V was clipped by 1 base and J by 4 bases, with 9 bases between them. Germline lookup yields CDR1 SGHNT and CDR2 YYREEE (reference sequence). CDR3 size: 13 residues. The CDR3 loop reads CASSLFGGYEQYF. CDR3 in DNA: TGTGCCAGCAGCTTGTTTGGGGGGTACGAGCAGTACTTC.

CDR3 bases: TGCAGCGTTAAGGGGTACCGTCGGAGCGCGCCCTACGAGCAGTACTTC. Translated, it gives CSVKGYRRSAPYEQYF. The V gene is TRBV29-1, the J gene TRBJ2-7; perhaps TRBD1 as D (5 bases). Germline V gene lookup returns CDR1 SQVTM and CDR2 ANQGSEA. V was pared by 5 bases and J by 2 bases, with 22 bases between. The CDR3 has 16 amino acids.

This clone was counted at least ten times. Here the CDR3 DNA reads TGTGCCAGCAGACCAGGGGGTGCCAATCAGCCCCAGCATTTT. Encoded protein: CASRPGGANQPQHF. V usage is TRBV6-5 and J usage is TRBJ1-5; 7 positions match TRBD1. Unmatched junction bases numbered 5, after V lost 6 bases and J lost 3 bases. The germline V gene encodes CDR1 MNHEY and CDR2 SVGAGI. The CDR3 contains 14 residues.

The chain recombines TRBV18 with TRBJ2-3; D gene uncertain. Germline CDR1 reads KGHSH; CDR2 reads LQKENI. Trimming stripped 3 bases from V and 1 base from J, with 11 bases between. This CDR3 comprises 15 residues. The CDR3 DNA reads TGTGCCAGCTCACCTATTGACATCGGCACAGATACGCAGTATTTT. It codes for CASSPIDIGTDTQYF.

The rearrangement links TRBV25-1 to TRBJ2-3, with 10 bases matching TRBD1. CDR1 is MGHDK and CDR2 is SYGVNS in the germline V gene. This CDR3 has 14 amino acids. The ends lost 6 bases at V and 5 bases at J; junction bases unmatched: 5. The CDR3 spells CASRKTGGKDTQYF. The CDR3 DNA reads TGTGCCAGCAGGAAGACAGGGGGCAAAGATACGCAGTATTTT.

The CDR3 loop is CASSLVVGRNYGYTF. CDR3 nucleotide sequence: TGTGCCAGCAGCTTGGTCGTAGGGAGAAACTATGGCTACACCTTC. The chain uses TRBV5-5 and TRBJ1-2; D is unresolved. Trimming stripped 0 bases from V and 2 bases from J, with 11 bases between. This CDR3 spans 15 amino acids. Germline V gene lookup returns CDR1 SGHKS and CDR2 YYEKEE (reference sequence).

CDR3 bases: TGTGCCATCAGTGAACTTCAGGTAAATCAGCCCCAGCATTTT. It specifies CAISELQVNQPQHF. This rearrangement joins TRBV10-3 to TRBJ1-5; D remains ambiguous. V shed 3 bases and J shed 4 bases, with 10 bases lying between them. Looked up from germline, CDR1 is ENHRY and CDR2 is SYGVKD. This CDR3 is built from 14 residues.

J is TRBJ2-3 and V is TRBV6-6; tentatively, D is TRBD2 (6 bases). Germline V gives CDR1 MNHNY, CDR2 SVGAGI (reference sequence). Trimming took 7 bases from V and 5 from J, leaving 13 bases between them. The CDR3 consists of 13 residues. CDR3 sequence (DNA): TGTGCCAGCAAACTGGAGGGTAGAGATACGCAGTATTTT. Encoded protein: CASKLEGRDTQYF.

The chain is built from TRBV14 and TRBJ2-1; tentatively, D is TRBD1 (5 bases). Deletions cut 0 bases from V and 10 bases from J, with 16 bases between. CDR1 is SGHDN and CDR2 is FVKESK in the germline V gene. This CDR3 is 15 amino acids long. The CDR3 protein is CASSQDRGRADEQFF. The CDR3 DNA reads TGTGCCAGCAGCCAAGATCGTGGCAGGGCGGACGAGCAGTTCTTC. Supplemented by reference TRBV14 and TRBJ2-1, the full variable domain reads EAGVTQFPSHSVIEKGQTVTLRCDPISGHDNLYWYRRVMGKEIKFLLHFVKESKQDESGMPNNRFLAERTGGTYSTLKVQPAELEDSGVYFCASSQDRGRADEQFFGPGTRLTVL.

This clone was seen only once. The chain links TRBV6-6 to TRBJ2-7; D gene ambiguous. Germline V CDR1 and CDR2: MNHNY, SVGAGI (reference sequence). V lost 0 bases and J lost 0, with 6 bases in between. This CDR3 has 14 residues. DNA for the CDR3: TGTGCCAGCAGTTACTCTCACACCTCCTACGAGCAGTACTTC. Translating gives CASSYSHTSYEQYF.

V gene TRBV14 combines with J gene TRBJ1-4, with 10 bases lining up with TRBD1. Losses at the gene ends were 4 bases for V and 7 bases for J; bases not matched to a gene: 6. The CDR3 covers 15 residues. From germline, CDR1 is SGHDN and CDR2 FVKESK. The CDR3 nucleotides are TGTGCCAGCAGCCCAATCGGGACAGGGGTTGAAAAACTGTTTTTT. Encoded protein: CASSPIGTGVEKLFF.

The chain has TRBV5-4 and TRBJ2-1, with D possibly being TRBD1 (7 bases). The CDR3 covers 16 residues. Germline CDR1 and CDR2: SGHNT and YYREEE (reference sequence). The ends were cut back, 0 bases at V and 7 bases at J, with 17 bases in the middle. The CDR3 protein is CASSLGTGGFGNEQFF. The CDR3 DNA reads TGTGCCAGCAGCTTGGGGACAGGAGGGTTTGGTAATGAGCAGTTCTTC.

CDR3 loop: CASSESFQEAVRGAQYF. The CDR3 nucleotides read TGCGCCAGCAGTGAGTCGTTCCAGGAAGCGGTTCGGGGGGCCCAGTACTTC. The genes are TRBV10-1 and TRBJ2-5; TRBD2 matches at 7 bases. Unmatched junction bases numbered 16, after V lost 0 bases and J lost 9 bases. Looked up from germline, CDR1 is WNHNN and CDR2 is SYGVQD (reference sequence). The length of the CDR3 is 17 residues.

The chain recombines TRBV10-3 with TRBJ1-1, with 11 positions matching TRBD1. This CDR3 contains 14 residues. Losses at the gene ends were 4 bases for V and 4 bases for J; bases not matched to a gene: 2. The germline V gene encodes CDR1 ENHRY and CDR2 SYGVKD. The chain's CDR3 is CAISAGTGGTEAFF. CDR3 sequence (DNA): TGTGCCATCAGTGCCGGGACAGGGGGCACTGAAGCTTTCTTT.

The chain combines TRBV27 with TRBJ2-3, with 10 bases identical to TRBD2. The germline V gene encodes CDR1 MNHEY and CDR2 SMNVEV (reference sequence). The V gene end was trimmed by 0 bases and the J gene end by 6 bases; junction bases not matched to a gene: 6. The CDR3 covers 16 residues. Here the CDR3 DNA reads TGTGCCAGCAGTTTATCGGGAGCGGGAGGGTGGGATACGCAGTATTTT. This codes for CASSLSGAGGWDTQYF.